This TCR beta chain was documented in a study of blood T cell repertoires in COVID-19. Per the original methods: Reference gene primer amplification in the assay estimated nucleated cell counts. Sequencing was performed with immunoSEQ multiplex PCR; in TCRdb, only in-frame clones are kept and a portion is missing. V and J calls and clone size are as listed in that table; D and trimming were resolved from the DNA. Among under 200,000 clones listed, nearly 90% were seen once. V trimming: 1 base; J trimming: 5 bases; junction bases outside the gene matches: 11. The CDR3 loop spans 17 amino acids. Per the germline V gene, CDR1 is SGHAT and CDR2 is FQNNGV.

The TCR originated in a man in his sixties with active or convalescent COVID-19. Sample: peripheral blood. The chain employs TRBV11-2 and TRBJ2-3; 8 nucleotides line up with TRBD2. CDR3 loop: CASSLVVGLGGGDTQYF. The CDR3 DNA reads TGTGCCAGCAGCTTAGTTGTGGGACTAGGGGGGGGAGATACGCAGTATTTT.